These 8 T cell receptor beta chains originate from one sample sequenced in a study of T cells in Graves' hyperthyroidism and ophthalmopathy. Amplified regions were TCR beta CDR3 sequences from RNA transcripts. The primer set for the first-round RT-PCR of the TCR CDR3 was HTBI. In TCRdb, the multiplex PCR reads were re-called with MiXCR into one record per CDR3 protein. The sample carries hundreds of thousands of distinct CDR3 sequences, 20% recorded once. Sequences were obtained from blood. These TCRs come from a man between 35 and 55 years old with Graves' ophthalmopathy.

The table lists this clonotype with many counts. The chain couples TRBV5-1 to TRBJ1-1; no clear D. CDR1 and CDR2 (germline): SGHRS, YFSETQ. The V end lost 0 bases, the J end lost 6 bases, and 9 bases lay between the germline ends. The CDR3 loop spans 13 amino acids. Here the CDR3 reads CASSLAPGAEAFF. The CDR3, as DNA: TGCGCCAGCAGCTTGGCCCCTGGGGCTGAAGCTTTCTTT.

Notes on this clonotype: A read error may be the cause here, since a much bigger clone is one base away. The chain couples TRBV3-1 to TRBJ1-1, with D tentatively TRBD1 (6 bases). This CDR3 contains 16 residues. From germline, CDR1 is LGHDT and CDR2 YNNKEL (reference sequence). CDR3 sequence reads: CASSQRAPRGGTEASF. CDR3 bases: TGTGCCAGCAGCCAGCGAGCCCCCAGGGGAGGCACTGAAGCTTCCTTT.

This clonotype has ten or more counts. This sequence joins TRBV9 and TRBJ2-5, with TRBD2 matching over 7 bases. Germline V gives CDR1 SGDLS, CDR2 YYNGEE. The CDR3 extends over 15 amino acids. V lost 0 bases and J lost 1; bases outside the gene matches: 3. CDR3 nucleotides: TGTGCCAGCAGCGTAGGGGCTAGCGGCCAAGAGACCCAGTACTTC. This sequence encodes CASSVGASGQETQYF.

This clonotype was counted a few times. V is TRBV4-3 and J is TRBJ2-3, with TRBD2 identical over 11 bases. The CDR3 is 16 amino acids. Germline loops: CDR1 LGHNA, CDR2 YSLEER. The J segment lost 5 bases and the V segment lost 0 bases, leaving 4 bases of the junction unmatched. In DNA, the CDR3 is TGCGCCAGCAGCCAAGATTGGCTAGCGGGAGGAGATACGCAGTATTTT. It codes for CASSQDWLAGGDTQYF.

The chain uses TRBV7-8 and TRBJ1-2; 9 bases are shared with TRBD1. The ends lost 4 bases at V and 4 bases at J; junction bases unmatched: 7. Per the germline V gene, CDR1 is SGHVS and CDR2 is FQNEAQ. CDR3 length: 15 residues. CDR3 nucleotide sequence: TGTGCCAGCAGCTCAACAGGGGGCGCAAGCTATGGCTACACCTTC. This codes for CASSSTGGASYGYTF.

This clonotype has ten or more counts. This chain connects TRBV11-2 to TRBJ2-3; unclear D gene. V was clipped by 5 bases and J by 0 bases, with 15 bases between them. Per germline, CDR1 SGHAT and CDR2 FQNNGV. The CDR3 sequence is 16 residues long. DNA for the CDR3: TGTGCCAGCAGCGTACCCCTAATCGGGAGCACAGATACGCAGTATTTT. This sequence encodes CASSVPLIGSTDTQYF.

This clonotype showed up just a few times. This sequence joins TRBV9 and TRBJ2-2, with D unclear. Germline CDR1 reads SGDLS; CDR2 reads YYNGEE. The CDR3 runs 14 residues. V was shortened by 6 bases and J by 4 bases, with 13 bases between the two germline ends. Here the CDR3 reads CASKKGWSTGELFF. Here the CDR3 DNA reads TGTGCCAGCAAGAAGGGTTGGAGCACCGGGGAGCTGTTTTTT. Together with reference TRBV9 and TRBJ2-2, the CDR3 gives the full variable domain: DSGVTQTPKHLITATGQRVTLRCSPRSGDLSVYWYQQSLDQGLQFLIQYYNGEERAKGNILERFSAQQFPDLHSELNLSSLELGDSALYFCASKKGWSTGELFFGEGSRLTVL.

In this sample, this clonotype turned up many times. The chain links TRBV28 to TRBJ2-3, with TRBD1 matching over 8 bases. Germline values: CDR1 MDHEN, CDR2 SYDVKM. CDR3 length: 15 residues. V shed 4 bases, J shed 1 base, and the junction held 4 bases outside the gene matches. This CDR3 reads CASSSGGEGTDTQYF. The DNA of the CDR3 is TGTGCCAGCAGTTCAGGGGGCGAGGGCACAGATACGCAGTATTTT.